This T cell receptor (beta chain) was retrieved from a study of shared clonotypes between healthy human individuals. Study results and limitations: Four donors held 4.5% to 5% of naive CD4 clonotypes in common. Relative to clonotypes present in all four donors, those not shared had lower generation probabilities. Researchers found naive subsets generally carried larger estimated richness than memory subsets.

Worth noting for this clone: The antigen is unknown.

The test was conducted at deep level. Method: immunoSEQ multiplex PCR; TCRdb's copy keeps in-frame clones and lacks some. The table shows about 1 million clones, with 65% to 75% occurring only once. CDR1 and CDR2 (germline): SGHTA, FQGNSA. The CDR3 sequence is 13 residues long. Trimming shortened V by 1 base and J by 4 bases, and 7 bases separated the two germline ends. This TCR came from a man aged 18 to 30 in good health. This sequence joins TRBV7-2 and TRBJ1-2; weak D call: TRBD1 (6 bases). The specimen was memory CD4+ T cells sorted from blood. Subset reported: CD45RA-negative fraction. CDR3 DNA: TGTGCCAGCAGCTTAGGACAGGTCTATGGCTACACCTTC. As protein: CASSLGQVYGYTF.